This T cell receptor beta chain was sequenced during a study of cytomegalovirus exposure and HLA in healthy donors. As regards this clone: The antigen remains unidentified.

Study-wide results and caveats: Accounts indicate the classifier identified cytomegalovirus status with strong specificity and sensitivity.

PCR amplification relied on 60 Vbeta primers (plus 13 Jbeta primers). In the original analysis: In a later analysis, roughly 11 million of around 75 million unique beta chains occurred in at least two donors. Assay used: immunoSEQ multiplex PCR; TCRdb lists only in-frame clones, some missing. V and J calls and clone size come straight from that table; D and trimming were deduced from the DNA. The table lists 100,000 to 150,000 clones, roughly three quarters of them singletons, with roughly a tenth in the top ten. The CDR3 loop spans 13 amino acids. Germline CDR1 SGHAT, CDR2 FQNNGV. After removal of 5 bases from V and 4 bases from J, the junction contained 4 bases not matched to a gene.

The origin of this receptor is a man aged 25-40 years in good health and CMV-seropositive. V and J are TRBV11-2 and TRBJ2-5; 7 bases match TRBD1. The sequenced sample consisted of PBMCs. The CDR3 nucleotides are TGTGCCAGCAGCCCTGACAGGGTAGAGACCCAGTACTTC. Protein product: CASSPDRVETQYF. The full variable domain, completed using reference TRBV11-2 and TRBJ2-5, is EAGVAQSPRYKIIEKRQSVAFWCNPISGHATLYWYQQILGQGPKLLIQFQNNGVVDDSQLPKDRFSAERLKGVDSTLKIQPAKLEDSAVYLCASSPDRVETQYFGPGTRLLVL.